The TCR beta chain described here comes from a study of blood T cell repertoires in COVID-19. Study in general: Acute-phase and convalescent COVID-19 samples originated in the United States, Italy and Spain. Sample material is recorded as cDNA or gDNA derived from T cells, B-cell-depleted T cells, or PBMCs.

In the study's own analysis: Estimation of nucleated cell counts was performed using reference gene primer amplification. The repertoire was sequenced with immunoSEQ multiplex PCR; TCRdb's copy has only in-frame clones and lacks some. The V and J calls and clone size are taken from that table; D and trimming were inferred from the DNA. Of approximately 210,000 clones in the sample, approximately 89% are singletons; the top ten hold about 5%. CDR1 and CDR2 from the germline V gene are SGHNT and YENEEA. V dropped 5 bases and J dropped 6; count of bases not matched to a gene: 12. CDR3 length: 16 residues.

The sequence derives from a woman between 35 and 50 years old with acute or convalescent COVID-19. The rearrangement links TRBV11-3 to TRBJ2-3; 9 bases fit TRBD1. The sequencing input was peripheral blood. DNA for the CDR3: TGTGCCAGCAGCATCTCGGCCGGGACAGGGACCGATACGCAGTATTTT. Protein sequence: CASSISAGTGTDTQYF.